The present T cell receptor (beta chain) was sequenced within a study of CD8+ T cells in alopecia areata. Reverse transcription of extracted RNA yielded cDNA, which provided the sequencing template. Sequenced by immunoSEQ multiplex PCR; TCRdb stores in-frame clones only, minus some. Found here are about 180,000 clones, roughly 63% of them singletons; the top ten hold 1.5% to 2%. The CDR3 length is 15 residues. CDR1 SGDLS and CDR2 YYNGEE come from the germline V gene. Trimming took 6 bases from V and 1 from J; bases not matched to a gene: 4. The receptor comes from a human donor with alopecia areata. The material was CD4+ T cells sorted from blood, obtained at week 0. The chain couples TRBV9 to TRBJ1-5; 10 nucleotides agree with TRBD1. CDR3 in DNA: TGTGCCAGCACAAAGGGACAGGGGAGCAATCAGCCCCAGCATTTT. The encoded protein is CASTKGQGSNQPQHF.